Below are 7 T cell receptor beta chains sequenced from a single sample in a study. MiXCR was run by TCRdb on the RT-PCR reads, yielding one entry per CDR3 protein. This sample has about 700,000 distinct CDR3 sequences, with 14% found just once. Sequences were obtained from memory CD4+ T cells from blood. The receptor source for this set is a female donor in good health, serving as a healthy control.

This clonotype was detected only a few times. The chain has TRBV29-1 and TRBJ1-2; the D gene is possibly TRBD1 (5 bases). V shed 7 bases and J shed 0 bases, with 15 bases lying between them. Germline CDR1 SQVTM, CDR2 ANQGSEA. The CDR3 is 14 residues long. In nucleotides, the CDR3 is TGCAGCGCCGCGGGACGCTCCTCTAACTATGGCTACACCTTC. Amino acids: CSAAGRSSNYGYTF.

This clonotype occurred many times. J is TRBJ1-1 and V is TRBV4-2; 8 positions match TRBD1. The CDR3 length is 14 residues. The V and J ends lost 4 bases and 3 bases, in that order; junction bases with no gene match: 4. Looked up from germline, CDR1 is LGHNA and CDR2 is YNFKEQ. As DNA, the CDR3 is TGTGCCAGCAGCCTAAAACAGGGGGACACTGAAGCTTTCTTT. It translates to CASSLKQGDTEAFF.

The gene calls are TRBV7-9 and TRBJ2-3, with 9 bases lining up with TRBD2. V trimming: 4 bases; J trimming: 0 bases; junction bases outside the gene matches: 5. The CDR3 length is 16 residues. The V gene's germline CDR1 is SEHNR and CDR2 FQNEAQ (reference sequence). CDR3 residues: CASSSHSGGSTDTQYF. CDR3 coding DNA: TGTGCCAGCAGCTCCCATAGCGGGGGTAGCACAGATACGCAGTATTTT.

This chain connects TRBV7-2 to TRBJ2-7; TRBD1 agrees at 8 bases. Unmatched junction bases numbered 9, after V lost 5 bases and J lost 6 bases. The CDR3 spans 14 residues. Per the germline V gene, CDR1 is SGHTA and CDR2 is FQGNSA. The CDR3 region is CASSQGDRGLEQYF. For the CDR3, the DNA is TGTGCCAGCAGCCAAGGAGACAGGGGCCTCGAGCAGTACTTC. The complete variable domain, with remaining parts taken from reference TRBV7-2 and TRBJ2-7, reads GAGVSQSPSNKVTEKGKDVELRCDPISGHTALYWYRQSLGQGLEFLIYFQGNSAPDKSGLPSDRFSAERTGGSVSTLTIQRTQQEDSAVYLCASSQGDRGLEQYFGPGTRLTVT.

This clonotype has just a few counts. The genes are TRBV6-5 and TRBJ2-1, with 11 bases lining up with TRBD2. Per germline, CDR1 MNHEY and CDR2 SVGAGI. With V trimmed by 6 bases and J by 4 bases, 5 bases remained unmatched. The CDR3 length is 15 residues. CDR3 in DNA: TGTGCCAGCAGAGCACTAGCGGGGGATTACAATGAGCAGTTCTTC. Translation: CASRALAGDYNEQFF.

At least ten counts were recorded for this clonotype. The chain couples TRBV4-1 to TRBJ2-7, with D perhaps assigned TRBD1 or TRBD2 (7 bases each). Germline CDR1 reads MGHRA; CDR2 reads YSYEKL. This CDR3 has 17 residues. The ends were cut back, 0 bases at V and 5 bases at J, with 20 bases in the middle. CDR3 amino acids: CASSQDPGGGTANEQYF. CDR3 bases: TGCGCCAGCAGCCAAGATCCGGGAGGCGGGACAGCGAACGAGCAGTACTTC.

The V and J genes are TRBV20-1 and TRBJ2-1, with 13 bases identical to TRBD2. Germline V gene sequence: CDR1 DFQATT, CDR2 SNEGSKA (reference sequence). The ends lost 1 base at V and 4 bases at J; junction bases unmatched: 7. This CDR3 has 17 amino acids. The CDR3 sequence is CSARGTSGGAWYNEQFF. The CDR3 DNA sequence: TGCAGTGCTAGAGGCACTAGCGGGGGGGCCTGGTACAATGAGCAGTTCTTC.